The sample holds one count of the clone carrying this TCR beta chain. Its matching antigen is unknown. These data come from a study of cytomegalovirus exposure and HLA in healthy donors. V lost 4 bases and J lost 3; bases outside the gene matches: 0. This CDR3 has 13 amino acids. Per the germline V gene, CDR1 is MDHEN and CDR2 is SYDVKM. Findings of the study overall: Roughly 170 TCR beta chains were listed as cytomegalovirus-associated. What a later analysis showed was that several of the most significant clusters appeared linked to common viral pathogens.

Use of 60 Vbeta and 13 Jbeta primers characterized the PCR. Here immunoSEQ multiplex PCR was the method, and the copy in TCRdb shows in-frame clones only, minus some. The repertoire has about 170,000 clones, roughly 87% of them found once; the top ten carry 1.5%. Specimen: PBMCs. The source is a girl aged 10-17 years in good health and CMV-seropositive. J is TRBJ2-5 and V is TRBV28; 9 bases line up with TRBD1. In nucleotides, the CDR3 is TGTGCCAGCAGTTGGGACAGGGAAGAGACCCAGTACTTC. Protein product: CASSWDREETQYF. Complete variable domain (other parts from reference TRBV28 and TRBJ2-5): DVKVTQSSRYLVKRTGEKVFLECVQDMDHENMFWYRQDPGLGLRLIYFSYDVKMKEKGDIPEGYSVSREKKERFSLILESASTNQTSMYLCASSWDREETQYFGPGTRLLVL.